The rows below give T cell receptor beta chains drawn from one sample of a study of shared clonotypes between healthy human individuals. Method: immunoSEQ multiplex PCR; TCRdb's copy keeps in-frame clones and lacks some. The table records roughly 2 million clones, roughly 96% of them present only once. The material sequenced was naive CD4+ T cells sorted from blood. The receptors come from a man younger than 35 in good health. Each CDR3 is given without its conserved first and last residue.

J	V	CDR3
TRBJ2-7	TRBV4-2	ASSQGGPGVEQY
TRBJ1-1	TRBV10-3	AISESYVEEAF
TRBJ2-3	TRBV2	ASRVPDTQY
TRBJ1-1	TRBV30	AWSVSRNTEAF
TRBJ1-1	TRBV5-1	ASGDREWTEAF
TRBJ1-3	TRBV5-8	ASGRFRGSGNTIY
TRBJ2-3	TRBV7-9	ASSSSGSTDTQY
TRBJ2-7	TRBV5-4	ASSRSQGSSYEQY
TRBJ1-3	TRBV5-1	ASSYEPGPGNTIY
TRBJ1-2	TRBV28	ASSPTGGYGYT
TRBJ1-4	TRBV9	ASSGSAGGPNEKLF
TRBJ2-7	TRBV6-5	ASSSLVGGLYEQY
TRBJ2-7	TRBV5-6	ASSLGRGTLTDEQY
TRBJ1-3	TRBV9	ASSVGQANSGNTIY
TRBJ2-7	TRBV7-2	ASSPRGPATEQY
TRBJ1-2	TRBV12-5	ASGFSYPPGQTYYGYT
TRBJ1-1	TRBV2	ASKGGNTEAF
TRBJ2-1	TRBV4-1	ASSQVTSGSYNEQF
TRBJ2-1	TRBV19	ASSKTHQAGVLYNEQF
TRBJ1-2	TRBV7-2	ASSFPGGVANYGYT
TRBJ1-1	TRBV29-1	SVEEGGTEAF
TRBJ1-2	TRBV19	ASSIDVDAGGYT
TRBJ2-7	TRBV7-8	ASSHRQLLREQY
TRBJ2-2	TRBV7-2	ASSAFLATGELF
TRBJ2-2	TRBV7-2	ASSLAPKSTGELF
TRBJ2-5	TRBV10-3	ASGQFPETQY
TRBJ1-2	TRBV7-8	ASSLGSSGYGYT
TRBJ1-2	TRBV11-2	ASSPLDRNYGYT
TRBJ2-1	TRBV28	ASSTGGANKNEQF
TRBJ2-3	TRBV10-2	ASRAQSSSTDTQY
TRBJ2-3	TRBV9	ASSVLPGAPSTDTQY
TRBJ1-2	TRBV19	ASSSRGTFRGYT
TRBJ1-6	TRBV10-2	ASSDRTALGYNSPLH
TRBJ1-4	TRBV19	ASMSAGLGEKLF
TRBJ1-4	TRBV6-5	ASSTGTGREKLF
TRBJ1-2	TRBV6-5	ASRNGQGRGYGYT
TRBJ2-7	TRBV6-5	ASSLLAGGGEQY
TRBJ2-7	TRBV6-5	ASSYRTGLYEQY
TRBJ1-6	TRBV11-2	ASSLVPQFNSPLH
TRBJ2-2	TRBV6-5	ASSYSGANTGELF
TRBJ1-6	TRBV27	ASSWGTGPSDSPLH
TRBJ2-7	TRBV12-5	ARGPGVPYEQY
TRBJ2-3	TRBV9	ASSVQGADTQY
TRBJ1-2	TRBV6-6	ASSYGHADGYT
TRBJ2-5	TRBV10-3	AISEGRQAQETQY
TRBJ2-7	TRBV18	ASSATSGGGSEQY
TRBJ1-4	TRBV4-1	ASSRTGGEKLF
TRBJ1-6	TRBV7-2	ASSLEGGISPLH
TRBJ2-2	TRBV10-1	ASSGILGTDNTGELF
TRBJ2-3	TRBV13	ASSSGVAGSTDTQY
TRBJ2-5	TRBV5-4	ASSPLADGQETQY
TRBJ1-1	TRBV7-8	ASSLEGGTGEAF
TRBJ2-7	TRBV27	ATPTGVTYEQY
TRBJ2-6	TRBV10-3	ASEEAGVRTGANVLT
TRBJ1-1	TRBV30	AWVGRTEAF
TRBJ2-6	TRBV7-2	ASSPSRGRANVLT
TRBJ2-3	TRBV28	ASRITGQNVLPDTQY
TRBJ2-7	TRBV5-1	ASSFGGEQY